The 3 T cell receptor beta chains listed next were all sequenced from one sample in a study of blood T cell repertoires in COVID-19 (TCRdb year 2020). Receptors were amplified or captured by the immunoSEQ multiplex PCR assay. TCRdb took over this immuneACCESS table, retaining in-frame rearrangements with V and J assigned. Such tables are incomplete; in checked studies, under half of the missing clones stem from an unresolved V gene, and the remainder is unexplained. The sample table holds around 200,000 clones, of which 85% to 90% were seen once. 0.95% to 1.5% of the sample belongs to the ten largest clones. What was sequenced was PBMCs or T cells enriched from blood (not recorded which). These receptors originate from a man younger than 40 who had recovered from COVID-19.

This clone was counted once. V gene TRBV7-2 combines with J gene TRBJ1-6; a possible D gene is TRBD1 (6 bases). Trimming pared 1 base from V and 7 bases from J, leaving 14 bases between. CDR1 and CDR2 from the germline V gene are SGHTA and FQGNSA. The CDR3 extends over 16 amino acids. This CDR3 reads CASSLDPGVGNSPLHF. The DNA of the CDR3 is TGTGCCAGCAGCTTAGATCCAGGGGTAGGGAATTCACCCCTCCACTTT.

V usage is TRBV5-4 and J usage is TRBJ2-5; TRBD1 matches at 11 bases. The CDR3 length is 15 residues. V was pared by 0 bases and J by 4 bases, with 2 bases of the junction left unmatched. Germline assignment: CDR1 SGHNT and CDR2 YYREEE (reference sequence). CDR3 nucleotide sequence: TGTGCCAGCAGCTTGGGGGGACAGGGGGGAGAGACCCAGTACTTC. Encoded protein: CASSLGGQGGETQYF.

The chain links TRBV6-1 to TRBJ1-5; D is ambiguous. CDR1 is MNHNS, CDR2 SASEGT, per germline. The V gene lost 1 base and the J gene lost 0 bases, with 7 bases spanning the gap. This CDR3 has 15 amino acids. CDR3 sequence: CASSEGLSSNQPQHF. In DNA, the CDR3 is TGTGCCAGCAGTGAAGGGTTGAGTAGCAATCAGCCCCAGCATTTT.